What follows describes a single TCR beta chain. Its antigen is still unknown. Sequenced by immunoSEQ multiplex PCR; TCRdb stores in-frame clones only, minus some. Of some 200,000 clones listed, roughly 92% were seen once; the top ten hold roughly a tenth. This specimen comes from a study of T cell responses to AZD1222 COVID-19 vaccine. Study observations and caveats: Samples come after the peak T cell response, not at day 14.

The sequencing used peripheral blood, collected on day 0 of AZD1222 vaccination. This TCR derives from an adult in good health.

CDR3 loop: CASNDGTLKAFF. CDR3 sequence (DNA): TGTGCCAGCAACGACGGAACCTTGAAGGCTTTCTTT. The chain couples TRBV6-5 to TRBJ1-1; D is unclear. Germline lookup yields CDR1 MNHEY and CDR2 SVGAGI. The V and J ends lost 7 bases and 11 bases respectively, with 17 bases between them. The CDR3 contains 12 residues.